This paragraph reports one T cell receptor beta chain. This entry belongs to a study of blood T cell repertoires in COVID-19. The CDR3 consists of 14 residues. The V end lost 2 bases, the J end lost 6 bases, and 14 bases lay between the germline ends. Per germline, CDR1 GTSNPN and CDR2 SVGIG (reference sequence). Data came from immunoSEQ multiplex PCR; TCRdb stores just in-frame clones and leaves some out. The data show about 300,000 clones, with roughly 90% seen just once and about 1.7% held by the top ten. The TCR sequence derives from a woman aged 40 to 55 who had recovered from COVID-19. The chain employs TRBV30 and TRBJ1-5; TRBD1 might be the D (6 bases). Sequencing used PBMCs or T cells enriched from blood (not recorded which). The CDR3 sequence: CAWSSLGASQPQHF. In DNA, the CDR3 is TGTGCCTGGAGTTCGCTGGGGGCTAGTCAGCCCCAGCATTTT.